A single sample is the source of the 30 T cell receptor beta chains below, sequenced in a study of CD8+CD57+ T cells in acquired aplastic anemia. TCR beta VDJ combinations and CDR3 sequences were profiled from genomic DNA. TCRdb analysed the reads with MiXCR anew, one entry per CDR3 protein. This sample has around 170,000 distinct CDR3 sequences; 46% occur once, and the top ten carry under 3.5%. Material: sorted CD4+, CD8+, or CD8+CD57+ T cells (not recorded which) from PBMCs. Receptors originate from a human donor in good health.

The CDR3 DNA reads TGTGCCAGTAGTGTACTAGCGGGGAGCCAAGAGACCCAGTACTTC. Its protein is CASSVLAGSQETQYF. J is TRBJ2-5 and V is TRBV19, with 10 nucleotides matching TRBD2. Germline-derived CDR1 and CDR2 are LNHDA and SQIVND (reference sequence). V gave up 5 bases and J gave up 1 base; unmatched junction bases: 4. The CDR3 is 15 amino acids.

This clonotype has just one count. One junction end does not reproduce the germline sequence, and a read error may be involved. V and J are TRBV7-2 and TRBJ1-1; D not certain. Looked up from germline, CDR1 is SGHTA and CDR2 is FQGNSA. CDR3 size: 13 residues. DNA of the CDR3: TGTGCCAGCAGCGCAGCTATGAACACTGGAGCTTTCTTT. Amino acid sequence: CASSAAMNTGAFF.

This rearrangement joins TRBV28 to TRBJ1-1, with 8 bases that match TRBD1. Germline V gives CDR1 MDHEN, CDR2 SYDVKM. The CDR3 runs to 15 residues. The trim removed 7 bases at V and 1 base at J, leaving 8 bases unmatched. In DNA, the CDR3 is TGTGCCAGCACCCTGTCCAGGGGGCGGAACACTGAAGCTTTCTTT. Translated, it gives CASTLSRGRNTEAFF.

The chain combines TRBV11-1 with TRBJ1-4, with 9 nucleotides matching TRBD1. With V trimmed by 7 bases and J by 8 bases, 17 bases remained unmatched. CDR1 is SGHAT, CDR2 FQDESV, per germline (reference sequence). This CDR3 spans 17 amino acids. The CDR3 DNA follows: TGTGCCAGCAAAACCGGACACACAGGGGGCGCGAGGGAAAAACTGTTTTTT. It codes for CASKTGHTGGAREKLFF.

A note on this clonotype: The junction differs from germline at one of its ends, possibly a read error. J is TRBJ2-1 and V is TRBV2; the D gene is possibly TRBD1 (6 bases). Germline V CDR1 and CDR2: SNHLY, FYNNEI. The length of the CDR3 is 12 residues. The DNA for the CDR3 is TGTGTCAGCAGTTCTCAGGGGTGTGAGCAGTTCTTC. Its protein is CVSSSQGCEQFF.

This clonotype was observed a handful of times. A much larger clone lies one base from this, so it may be a read error. The chain employs TRBV11-1 and TRBJ2-7; 12 bases are shared with TRBD2. The germline V gene has CDR1 SGHAT and CDR2 FQDESV (reference sequence). The CDR3 extends over 17 amino acids. V lost 2 bases and J lost 4; bases outside the gene matches: 9. The CDR3 sequence: CASSLSGTSGWGYEQYF. The CDR3 DNA reads as TGTGCCAGCAGCTTATCTGGGACTAGCGGGTGGGGTTACGAGCAGTACTTC. Full variable domain (rest looked up from reference TRBV11-1 and TRBJ2-7): EAEVAQSPRYKITEKSQAVAFWCDPISGHATLYWYRQILGQGPELLVQFQDESVVDDSQLPKDRFSAERLKGVDSTLKIQPAELGDSAMYLCASSLSGTSGWGYEQYFGPGTRLTVT.

This clonotype was seen many times. The chain links TRBV7-9 to TRBJ1-1, with 7 bases that match TRBD1. Trimming removed 4 bases from V and 0 bases from J; junction bases left unmatched: 5. In germline, CDR1 is SEHNR, CDR2 FQNEAQ (reference sequence). This CDR3 has 15 amino acids. The CDR3 region has the DNA TGTGCCAGCAGCTCCAGACAGGGAATGAACACTGAAGCTTTCTTT. Amino acid sequence: CASSSRQGMNTEAFF.

This clonotype was seen many times. V and J are TRBV6-1 and TRBJ1-1, with TRBD1 identical over 8 bases. The CDR3 spans 16 residues. From germline, CDR1 is MNHNS and CDR2 SASEGT. V was pared by 6 bases and J by 0 bases, with 9 bases of the junction left unmatched. The CDR3 region is CASSLSTGAMNTEAFF. The CDR3 DNA is TGTGCCAGCAGCCTTTCGACAGGGGCAATGAACACTGAAGCTTTCTTT.

In the case of this clonotype: A much larger clone differs from this one at a single base, so this may be a read error. The chain carries TRBV7-9 and TRBJ1-4, with no clear D. From germline, CDR1 is SEHNR and CDR2 FQNEAQ (reference sequence). The CDR3 length is 12 residues. The CDR3: CASSLDFEELFF. The DNA of the CDR3 is TGTGCCAGCAGCTTAGACTTTGAAGAACTGTTTTTT.

This clonotype came up many times. The V and J genes are TRBV20-1 and TRBJ1-2; TRBD1 matches 9 bases. Losses at the gene ends were 6 bases for V and 4 bases for J; bases not matched to a gene: 9. Germline V gene lookup returns CDR1 DFQATT and CDR2 SNEGSKA (reference sequence). The CDR3 is 14 residues long. CDR3 sequence: CSAHRQGDGYGYTF. DNA of the CDR3: TGCAGTGCCCACCGACAGGGGGACGGCTATGGCTACACCTTC.

Many counts were recorded for this clonotype. The chain joins TRBV11-3 to TRBJ2-7; 15 bases are a match to TRBD2. Losses at the gene ends were 0 bases for V and 6 bases for J; bases not matched to a gene: 0. The CDR3 has 15 residues. Per the germline V gene, CDR1 is SGHNT and CDR2 is YENEEA. DNA for the CDR3: TGTGCCAGCAGCTTAGAGGGACTAGCGGGAGGCGAGCAGTACTTC. Translated, it gives CASSLEGLAGGEQYF. The whole variable domain, filled in from reference TRBV11-3 and TRBJ2-7, reads EAGVVQSPRYKIIEKKQPVAFWCNPISGHNTLYWYLQNLGQGPELLIRYENEEAVDDSQLPKDRFSAERLKGVDSTLKIQPAELGDSAVYLCASSLEGLAGGEQYFGPGTRLTVT.

The rearrangement uses TRBV19 and TRBJ2-1; a possible D gene is TRBD2 (5 bases). This CDR3 region has 15 residues. Trimming pared 3 bases from V and 4 bases from J, leaving 13 bases between. The V gene's germline CDR1 is LNHDA and CDR2 SQIVND (reference sequence). This CDR3 reads CASSIAGVGYNEQFF. CDR3 nucleotides: TGTGCCAGTAGTATTGCCGGGGTGGGATACAATGAGCAGTTCTTC.

The chain couples TRBV5-4 to TRBJ2-3; 14 bases are a match to TRBD2. This CDR3 is 15 amino acids long. Germline CDR1 and CDR2: SGHNT and YYREEE (reference sequence). V trimming: 0 bases; J trimming: 14 bases; junction bases outside the gene matches: 8. The CDR3 loop reads CASSLGGTSGSSWYF. The CDR3 nucleotides read TGTGCCAGCAGCTTGGGGGGGACTAGCGGGAGTAGTTGGTATTTT.

The V and J genes are TRBV6-1 and TRBJ1-4, with TRBD1 identical over 8 bases. CDR3 length: 14 residues. Trimming removed 6 bases from V and 5 bases from J; junction bases left unmatched: 5. CDR1 and CDR2 (germline): MNHNS, SASEGT. CDR3 DNA sequence: TGTGCCAGCAGGCTGACAGGGGAGAATGAAAAACTGTTTTTT. Protein product: CASRLTGENEKLFF.

In this sample, this clonotype turned up many times. The chain employs TRBV24-1 and TRBJ2-3, with D perhaps matching TRBD1 or TRBD2 (6 bases each). V dropped 5 bases and J dropped 4 bases, with 15 bases sitting between them. Germline CDR1 and CDR2: KGHDR and SFDVKD. CDR3 length: 15 residues. CDR3 nucleotides: TGTGCCACCAGTGGCGACAGGAGGGGGTCAGATACGCAGTATTTT. Its translation: CATSGDRRGSDTQYF.

The gene calls are TRBV6-4 and TRBJ2-5; D possibly corresponds to TRBD2 (6 bases). Trimming took 2 bases from V and 2 from J, leaving 9 bases between them. The CDR3 is 14 amino acids. CDR1 MRHNA and CDR2 SNTAGT come from the germline V gene. This CDR3 is CASSDRGLQETQYF. CDR3 coding DNA: TGTGCCAGCAGTGACCGCGGACTACAAGAGACCCAGTACTTC.

There are a few counts of this clonotype. The chain joins TRBV30 to TRBJ2-7; the D gene could be TRBD1 or TRBD2 (7 bases each). The V and J ends lost 3 bases and 3 bases respectively, with 15 bases between them. The CDR3 is 14 residues long. Germline values: CDR1 GTSNPN, CDR2 SVGIG (reference sequence). The CDR3 loop is CAWRTQGGSYEQYF. The CDR3 DNA follows: TGTGCCTGGAGGACCCAGGGGGGGAGCTACGAGCAGTACTTC.

Note on this clonotype: The junction shows a germline mismatch at one end, possibly a read error. The chain uses TRBV10-3 and TRBJ2-1, with no clear D. The CDR3 covers 14 residues. The germline V gene encodes CDR1 ENHRY and CDR2 SYGVKD. In nucleotides, the CDR3 is TGTGCCAGCAGTGTGTCTTGGCAGATCGGTGAGCAGTTCTTC. Protein: CASSVSWQIGEQFF.

In the case of this clonotype: No conserved phenylalanine or tryptophan ends this CDR3, so it is likely a read error. No DNA is shown, since the ends of the CDR3 on it are uncertain; the CDR3 is the one TCRdb lists. The V and J genes are TRBV7-2 and TRBJ2-3; the D segment call TRBD2 is taken from the table without a DNA check. The CDR3 sequence runs 14 residues, both termini included. In germline, CDR1 is SGHTA, CDR2 FQGNSA. The CDR3 sequence is CASSSHPSGRGLHV.

This clonotype is a singleton in its sample. Mismatch with germline at one junction end may stem from a read error. This sequence joins TRBV20-1 and TRBJ1-1; 8 bases agree with TRBD1. Germline V gene sequence: CDR1 DFQATT, CDR2 SNEGSKA (reference sequence). This CDR3 is 12 amino acids long. The CDR3 protein is CSARTGDTDAFF. For the CDR3, the DNA is TGCAGTGCTAGGACAGGGGACACTGACGCTTTCTTT.

This clonotype was counted at least ten times. This rearrangement joins TRBV2 to TRBJ2-5, with D uncertain. V lost 4 bases and J lost 4, with 7 bases in between. The CDR3 runs 12 residues. Germline V lookup: CDR1 SNHLY, CDR2 FYNNEI. CDR3 loop: CASSAVRETQYF. The DNA of the CDR3 is TGTGCCAGCAGTGCGGTCCGAGAGACCCAGTACTTC.

The V call is TRBV7-9, the J call TRBJ1-6; D is unresolved. This CDR3 is built from 15 residues. Germline CDR1 is SEHNR and CDR2 is FQNEAQ (reference sequence). Trimming removed 1 base from V and 6 bases from J, with 10 bases in between. The CDR3 region has the DNA TGTGCCAGCAGCTTAGGTAGTTCCGGTAATTCACCCCTCCACTTT. It specifies CASSLGSSGNSPLHF.

The rearrangement joins TRBV5-5 to TRBJ2-2; D is perhaps TRBD1 or TRBD2 (5 bases each). The CDR3 covers 16 residues. Trimming took off 4 bases at V and 4 bases at J, with 17 bases between the two ends. The germline gives CDR1 SGHKS, CDR2 YYEKEE (reference sequence). This CDR3 is CASSASAPRGTGELFF. DNA of the CDR3: TGTGCCAGCAGCGCAAGCGCCCCGAGGGGCACCGGGGAGCTGTTTTTT.

The chain combines TRBV5-5 with TRBJ2-3, with D unclear. Germline V gene sequence: CDR1 SGHKS, CDR2 YYEKEE (reference sequence). This CDR3 contains 14 residues. V was shortened by 0 bases and J by 0 bases, with 5 bases between the two germline ends. CDR3 amino acids: CASSLASSTDTQYF. As DNA, the CDR3 is TGTGCCAGCAGCTTGGCCTCTAGCACAGATACGCAGTATTTT.

This clonotype was observed a single time. The rearrangement links TRBV12-3 or TRBV12-4 to TRBJ2-2; 8 bases agree with TRBD2. The CDR3 runs 17 residues. The V segment lost 6 bases and the J segment 2 bases; nucleotides outside the gene matches: 11. CDR3 DNA: TGTGCCAGCAGGCCTAGCTACGGGAGGGAAAACACCGGGGAGCTGTTTTTT. Its protein is CASRPSYGRENTGELFF.

This chain uses TRBV7-8 with TRBJ2-5; D perhaps matches TRBD2 (5 bases). CDR1 and CDR2 from the germline V gene are SGHVS and FQNEAQ. Trimming took 4 bases from V and 4 from J, leaving 19 bases between them. CDR3 length: 16 amino acids. The CDR3 loop reads CASSYSEGSYAETQYF. DNA of the CDR3: TGTGCCAGCAGCTACAGCGAGGGTAGCTATGCAGAGACCCAGTACTTC. Full variable domain (outside the CDR3, taken from reference TRBV7-8 and TRBJ2-5): GAGVSQSPRYKVAKRGQDVALRCDPISGHVSLFWYQQALGQGPEFLTYFQNEAQLDKSGLPSDRFFAERPEGSVSTLKIQRTQQEDSAVYLCASSYSEGSYAETQYFGPGTRLLVL.

The chain links TRBV29-1 to TRBJ2-3; D ambiguous. The length of the CDR3 is 14 residues. Trimming took off 0 bases at V and 10 bases at J, with 17 bases between the two ends. The germline gives CDR1 SQVTM, CDR2 ANQGSEA. The chain's CDR3 is CSVEDPLLMPSQYF. The CDR3 coding sequence is TGCAGCGTTGAAGACCCCCTCCTGATGCCTTCGCAGTATTTT.

For the CDR3, the DNA is TGTGCCAGCAGGATACAGGGGTTTCAAGAGACCCAGTACTTC. Residues: CASRIQGFQETQYF. The genes are TRBV10-3 and TRBJ2-5, with 7 bases that match TRBD1. The V gene's germline CDR1 is ENHRY and CDR2 SYGVKD. CDR3 length: 14 residues. V gave up 10 bases and J gave up 2 bases; unmatched junction bases: 10.

This clonotype was detected ten times or more. V is TRBV12-3 or TRBV12-4 and J is TRBJ2-3, with D unclear. V lost 2 bases and J lost 8, with 8 bases in between. The CDR3 contains 12 residues. The CDR3 DNA is TGTGCCAGCAGTTTATTGGGCTCTACGCAGTATTTT. Encoded protein: CASSLLGSTQYF.

In its sample, this clonotype was seen many times. The CDR3 here is CASSIGLRLSYNEQFF. The CDR3 DNA reads as TGTGCCAGTAGTATAGGTCTTAGGCTATCCTACAATGAGCAGTTCTTC. The gene calls are TRBV19 and TRBJ2-1; D unclear. V gave up 1 base and J gave up 1 base, with 11 bases separating them. Germline loops: CDR1 LNHDA, CDR2 SQIVND (reference sequence). The CDR3 has 16 amino acids.